This TCR beta chain was captured by sequencing in a study of low-dose radiotherapy and immunotherapy resistance in tumors. Study-wide context: Doses delivered to Cohort 2 were 1 Gy per fraction every two weeks, amounting to 13 Gy over 26 weeks. Every day for four cycles from cycle 1 day 1, patients took 300 mg of oral aspirin.

In its sample, this clonotype was seen many times. Gene-specific TRAV and TRBV primers were used for first-strand cDNA, covering alpha and beta chains. Amplification of TCRs used a constant-region primer and V-primer adapter for around 18 PCR cycles. TCRdb fed the reads into MiXCR, producing one record per CDR3 protein. The sample carries 75,000 to 95,000 distinct CDR3 sequences, more than 7.5% recorded once. Stated time point: before trial treatment. Donors received nivolumab, ipilimumab, aspirin, low-dose cyclophosphamide and low-dose radiotherapy. The CDR3 consists of 15 residues. CDR1 and CDR2 from the germline V gene are MDHEN and SYDVKM. J lost 4 bases, V lost 8 bases, and 11 bases had no gene match.

V gene TRBV28 combines with J gene TRBJ2-1; 7 bases match TRBD2. Sample: PBMCs, taken before treatment. This TCR derives from a male donor with prostate cancer. The CDR3 is CASALRSGIYNEQFF. In DNA, the CDR3 is TGTGCCAGCGCCCTGAGGAGCGGGATTTACAATGAGCAGTTCTTC.